Listed below are T cell receptor beta chains from one sample, sequenced in a study of cytomegalovirus exposure and HLA in healthy donors. Only in-frame clones appear in the TCRdb table, and some are missing; sequencing was by immunoSEQ multiplex PCR. The sample contains 85,000 to 130,000 clones, less than 85% of which appear only once. Specimen: PBMCs. The source of these receptors is a man in his sixties in good health and CMV-seronegative. The CDR3 runs from the conserved cysteine through the conserved F or W. A D gene is named only where the DNA matches it firmly. Size is stated for part of the rows, as once, few or many counts, or as a class when the clone is expanded.

d_call: NA; j_call: TRBJ2-5; v_call: TRBV12-5; clone_size: NA; cdr3_length: 13; cdr3_nt: TGTGCTAGTGGTTTAGGGACTGGGGAGACCCAGTACTTC; cdr3_aa: CASGLGTGETQYF
d_call: TRBD2; j_call: TRBJ2-5; v_call: TRBV5-1; clone_size: NA; cdr3_length: 18; cdr3_nt: TGCGCCAGCAGCCAGGCCGGACTAGCGGGGGTGTACCAAGAGACCCAGTACTTC; cdr3_aa: CASSQAGLAGVYQETQYF
d_call: NA; j_call: TRBJ2-1; v_call: TRBV5-1; clone_size: NA; cdr3_length: 15; cdr3_nt: TGCGCCAGCAGCTTGATAGCCAGCTCCTACAATGAGCAGTTCTTC; cdr3_aa: CASSLIASSYNEQFF
d_call: TRBD1; j_call: TRBJ1-2; v_call: TRBV6-6; clone_size: NA; cdr3_length: 14; cdr3_nt: TGTGCCAGCAGTGTAGTCCGGACAGGGGAGGGCTACACCTTC; cdr3_aa: CASSVVRTGEGYTF
d_call: NA; j_call: TRBJ2-5; v_call: TRBV18; clone_size: NA; cdr3_length: 14; cdr3_nt: TGTGCCAGCTCATCAGGACTCGGACAAGAGACCCAGTACTTC; cdr3_aa: CASSSGLGQETQYF
d_call: NA; j_call: TRBJ2-5; v_call: TRBV28; clone_size: NA; cdr3_length: 15; cdr3_nt: TGTGCCAGCAGTCCCATTGACAAGTCCCAGGGGACCCAGTACTTC; cdr3_aa: CASSPIDKSQGTQYF
d_call: NA; j_call: TRBJ2-3; v_call: TRBV4-2; clone_size: NA; cdr3_length: 15; cdr3_nt: TGTGCCAGCAGCCAAGAAACCGAACGGGGGGATACGCAGTATTTT; cdr3_aa: CASSQETERGDTQYF
d_call: NA; j_call: TRBJ1-2; v_call: TRBV2; clone_size: once; cdr3_length: 12; cdr3_nt: TGTGCCAGCGCGCTAACAGGATATGGCTACACCTTC; cdr3_aa: CASALTGYGYTF
d_call: TRBD1; j_call: TRBJ1-2; v_call: TRBV19; clone_size: NA; cdr3_length: 18; cdr3_nt: TGTGCCAGTAGTACCCGCCCGGGGGATGGACAGGGCGACTATGGCTACACCTTC; cdr3_aa: CASSTRPGDGQGDYGYTF
d_call: NA; j_call: TRBJ2-7; v_call: TRBV11-2; clone_size: NA; cdr3_length: 15; cdr3_nt: TGTGCCAGCAGCCCAGCAGGGATATACTCCTACGAGCAGTACTTC; cdr3_aa: CASSPAGIYSYEQYF
d_call: NA; j_call: TRBJ2-2; v_call: TRBV5-1; clone_size: NA; cdr3_length: 15; cdr3_nt: TGCGCCAGCAGACCCGGTTCCTCTAACACCGGGGAGCTGTTTTTT; cdr3_aa: CASRPGSSNTGELFF
d_call: NA; j_call: TRBJ2-1; v_call: TRBV7-6; clone_size: NA; cdr3_length: 15; cdr3_nt: TGTGCCAGCAGTCCTCCTGGGACGGGGGTCAATGAGCAGTTCTTC; cdr3_aa: CASSPPGTGVNEQFF
d_call: TRBD1; j_call: TRBJ2-1; v_call: TRBV5-4; clone_size: NA; cdr3_length: 14; cdr3_nt: TGTGCCAGCAGCGGACAGGGGGCGCCCAATGAGCAGTTCTTC; cdr3_aa: CASSGQGAPNEQFF
d_call: TRBD1; j_call: TRBJ2-1; v_call: TRBV13; clone_size: NA; cdr3_length: 15; cdr3_nt: TGTGCCAGCAGCTACGGGACAGGGGCGTTGGGTGAGCAGTTCTTC; cdr3_aa: CASSYGTGALGEQFF
d_call: NA; j_call: TRBJ1-6; v_call: TRBV7-2; clone_size: NA; cdr3_length: 16; cdr3_nt: TGTGCCAGCAGCAGACCGGGGGGCCGCTATAATTCACCCCTCCACTTT; cdr3_aa: CASSRPGGRYNSPLHF
d_call: TRBD1; j_call: TRBJ2-5; v_call: TRBV7-2; clone_size: NA; cdr3_length: 12; cdr3_nt: TGTGCCAGGGGGGACAGAACAGGGCCCCAGTACTTC; cdr3_aa: CARGDRTGPQYF
d_call: NA; j_call: TRBJ1-4; v_call: TRBV28; clone_size: NA; cdr3_length: 15; cdr3_nt: TGTGCCAGCAGCTCCAGGGGTAGGGATGGTGAAAAACTGTTTTTT; cdr3_aa: CASSSRGRDGEKLFF
d_call: NA; j_call: TRBJ2-2; v_call: TRBV4-1; clone_size: NA; cdr3_length: 19; cdr3_nt: TGCGCCAGCAGCCAAGACCGCGGAATGTTGTTGCCGAACACCGGGGAGCTGTTTTTT; cdr3_aa: CASSQDRGMLLPNTGELFF
d_call: NA; j_call: TRBJ2-2; v_call: TRBV5-1; clone_size: NA; cdr3_length: 14; cdr3_nt: TGCGCCAGCAGCTTGGAGCCGCCTACCGGGGAGCTGTTTTTT; cdr3_aa: CASSLEPPTGELFF
d_call: NA; j_call: TRBJ2-4; v_call: TRBV2; clone_size: NA; cdr3_length: 11; cdr3_nt: TGTGCCAGCCGTGCCCAGGGAGGTCAGTACTTC; cdr3_aa: CASRAQGGQYF
d_call: NA; j_call: TRBJ2-7; v_call: TRBV13; clone_size: NA; cdr3_length: 13; cdr3_nt: TGTGCCAGCAGCCCGTTGGTTCGAGGGGAGCAGTACTTC; cdr3_aa: CASSPLVRGEQYF
d_call: NA; j_call: TRBJ2-6; v_call: TRBV5-8; clone_size: few; cdr3_length: 15; cdr3_nt: TGTGCCAGCAGCCGGGTCCGCTCTGGGGCCAACGTCCTGACTTTC; cdr3_aa: CASSRVRSGANVLTF
d_call: TRBD2; j_call: TRBJ2-6; v_call: TRBV5-6; clone_size: NA; cdr3_length: 19; cdr3_nt: TGTGCCAGCAGCTTGGGACTAGCGGGGGGCCACTCTGGGGCCAACGTCCTGACTTTC; cdr3_aa: CASSLGLAGGHSGANVLTF
d_call: TRBD1; j_call: TRBJ1-1; v_call: TRBV2; clone_size: NA; cdr3_length: 14; cdr3_nt: TGTGCCAGCACCGGGACAGGGCGGAACACTGAAGCTTTCTTT; cdr3_aa: CASTGTGRNTEAFF
d_call: NA; j_call: TRBJ1-1; v_call: TRBV6-5; clone_size: NA; cdr3_length: 14; cdr3_nt: TGTGCCAGCAGATCCGGGGGGCTGAACACTGAAGCTTTCTTT; cdr3_aa: CASRSGGLNTEAFF
d_call: TRBD2; j_call: TRBJ2-5; v_call: TRBV5-1; clone_size: NA; cdr3_length: 15; cdr3_nt: TGCGCCAGCAGCTTGGGTAGCGGGGATGGTGAGACCCAGTACTTC; cdr3_aa: CASSLGSGDGETQYF
d_call: NA; j_call: TRBJ2-7; v_call: TRBV7-3; clone_size: NA; cdr3_length: 18; cdr3_nt: TGTGCCTACCCCCTTAGCGGGCGGGGGCCCTCCTACTCCTACGAGCAGTACTTC; cdr3_aa: CAYPLSGRGPSYSYEQYF
d_call: NA; j_call: TRBJ1-2; v_call: TRBV27; clone_size: NA; cdr3_length: 14; cdr3_nt: TGTGCCAGCAGTTTACTGGCCGGGTCGGGTGACTACACCTTC; cdr3_aa: CASSLLAGSGDYTF
d_call: NA; j_call: TRBJ2-1; v_call: TRBV15; clone_size: NA; cdr3_length: 17; cdr3_nt: TGTGCCACCAGCAGAGATTGGGGCGGCAGCTCCTACAATGAGCAGTTCTTC; cdr3_aa: CATSRDWGGSSYNEQFF
d_call: NA; j_call: TRBJ1-1; v_call: TRBV11-2; clone_size: few; cdr3_length: 17; cdr3_nt: TGTGCCAGCAGCGCTTACAGGGTGGGGGGGACGAACACTGAAGCTTTCTTT; cdr3_aa: CASSAYRVGGTNTEAFF
d_call: TRBD2; j_call: TRBJ2-1; v_call: TRBV28; clone_size: NA; cdr3_length: 15; cdr3_nt: TGTGCCAGCATCCTTAGCGGGGGGCCCCACAATGAGCAGTTCTTC; cdr3_aa: CASILSGGPHNEQFF
d_call: TRBD1; j_call: TRBJ1-2; v_call: TRBV2; clone_size: NA; cdr3_length: 15; cdr3_nt: TGTGCCAGCAGTGGGACAGGAGGGCCTAACTATGGCTACACCTTC; cdr3_aa: CASSGTGGPNYGYTF
d_call: NA; j_call: TRBJ1-5; v_call: TRBV7-2; clone_size: NA; cdr3_length: 15; cdr3_nt: TGTGCCAGCAGCTTGCAGTCGGCAGGCCATCAGCCCCAGCATTTT; cdr3_aa: CASSLQSAGHQPQHF
d_call: NA; j_call: TRBJ1-5; v_call: TRBV5-6; clone_size: NA; cdr3_length: 15; cdr3_nt: TGTGCCAGCAGCTTGGGGGGACTGGGCAATCAGCCCCAGCATTTT; cdr3_aa: CASSLGGLGNQPQHF
d_call: NA; j_call: TRBJ1-1; v_call: TRBV5-1; clone_size: NA; cdr3_length: 15; cdr3_nt: TGCGCCAGCAGCTTGGTTGGGGCGATGAACACTGAAGCTTTCTTT; cdr3_aa: CASSLVGAMNTEAFF
d_call: TRBD1; j_call: TRBJ1-3; v_call: TRBV18; clone_size: NA; cdr3_length: 17; cdr3_nt: TGTGCCAGCTCACCCGGGACAGGGACCAGCTCTGGAAACACCATATATTTT; cdr3_aa: CASSPGTGTSSGNTIYF